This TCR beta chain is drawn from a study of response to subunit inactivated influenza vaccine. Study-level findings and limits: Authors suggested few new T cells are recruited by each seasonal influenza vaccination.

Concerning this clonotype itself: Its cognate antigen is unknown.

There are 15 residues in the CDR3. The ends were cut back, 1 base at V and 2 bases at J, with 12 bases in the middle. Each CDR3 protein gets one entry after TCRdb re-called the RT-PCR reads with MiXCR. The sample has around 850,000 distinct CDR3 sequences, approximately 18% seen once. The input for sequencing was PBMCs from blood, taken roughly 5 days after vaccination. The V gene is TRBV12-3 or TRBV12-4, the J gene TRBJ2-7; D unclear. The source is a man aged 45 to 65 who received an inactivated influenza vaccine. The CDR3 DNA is TGTGCCAGCAGTTTAGACCCCTCTGGGCCCTACGAGCAGTACTTC. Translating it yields CASSLDPSGPYEQYF.